Presented here are 8 T cell receptor beta chains from one specimen sequenced in a study of cytomegalovirus exposure and HLA in healthy donors. Primers for the PCR totalled 60 Vbeta and 13 Jbeta. TCRdb's copy holds only in-frame clones and misses some; the assay was immunoSEQ multiplex PCR. The data contain approximately 52,000 clones, 60% to 80% of them singletons. Sample: PBMCs. Every receptor here comes from a female donor in good health and CMV-seronegative.

V and J are TRBV19 and TRBJ1-5; no clear D gene. The CDR3 sequence is 12 residues long. Germline CDR1 reads LNHDA; CDR2 reads SQIVND (reference sequence). V gave up 6 bases and J gave up 6 bases, with 9 bases separating them. This chain's CDR3 is CASSFRGQPQHF. CDR3 nucleotide sequence: TGTGCCAGTAGCTTCCGGGGTCAGCCCCAGCATTTT.

In nucleotides, the CDR3 is TGCGCCAGCAGCACGGCACCGGGACTAGGAACCTACGAGCAGTACTTC. It is translated as CASSTAPGLGTYEQYF. The V call is TRBV5-1, the J call TRBJ2-7; the match to TRBD2 covers 8 bases. J lost 2 bases, V lost 4 bases, and 11 bases had no gene match. Germline CDR1 SGHRS, CDR2 YFSETQ. This CDR3 contains 16 residues.

The V call is TRBV9, the J call TRBJ2-1; 8 nucleotides agree with TRBD2. Germline assignment: CDR1 SGDLS and CDR2 YYNGEE. V dropped 4 bases and J dropped 5; count of bases not matched to a gene: 2. The CDR3 covers 13 residues. CDR3 in DNA: TGTGCCAGCAGCTCACTAGCGGACAATGAGCAGTTCTTC. It is translated as CASSSLADNEQFF.

This rearrangement joins TRBV7-6 to TRBJ2-7; D may be TRBD2 (6 bases). Germline CDR1 is SGHVS and CDR2 is FNYEAQ. Trimming pared 5 bases from V and 5 bases from J, leaving 16 bases between. This CDR3 has 14 residues. CDR3 amino acids: CASSPPGLMNEQYF. CDR3 DNA: TGTGCCAGCAGCCCGCCAGGACTAATGAACGAGCAGTACTTC.

The chain couples TRBV15 to TRBJ2-1; D perhaps matches TRBD2 (6 bases). The CDR3 runs to 16 residues. From germline, CDR1 is LNHNV and CDR2 YYDKDF (reference sequence). Trimming stripped 1 base from V and 4 bases from J, with 14 bases between. CDR3 amino acids: CATSRGTIAAYNEQFF. The DNA for the CDR3 is TGTGCCACCAGCAGAGGGACCATAGCGGCTTACAATGAGCAGTTCTTC.

The rearrangement joins TRBV2 to TRBJ2-5; D is perhaps TRBD1 (5 bases). CDR3 length equals 12 residues. Trimming left V 5 bases short and J 1 base short, with 5 bases between. Germline-derived CDR1 and CDR2 are SNHLY and FYNNEI. This chain's CDR3 is CASSTGQETQYF. The CDR3 coding sequence is TGTGCCAGCAGTACAGGCCAAGAGACCCAGTACTTC.

The chain employs TRBV5-6 and TRBJ1-3; the D is unclear. Trimming removed 0 bases from V and 2 bases from J, with 9 bases in between. The CDR3 runs to 15 residues. Germline CDR1 reads SGHDT; CDR2 reads YYEEEE. The CDR3 here is CASSLVGGTGNTIYF. The CDR3 nucleotides are TGTGCCAGCAGCTTGGTTGGCGGTACTGGAAACACCATATATTTT.

J is TRBJ2-5 and V is TRBV30; no definite D call. CDR3 length: 13 amino acids. Deletions cut 0 bases from V and 5 bases from J, with 10 bases between. Germline V CDR1 and CDR2: GTSNPN, SVGIG (reference sequence). The CDR3 here is CAWSVGAEETQYF. CDR3 nucleotides: TGTGCCTGGAGTGTAGGAGCCGAGGAGACCCAGTACTTC.